This T cell receptor (beta chain) was identified during a study of shared T cell receptors in the human thymus. Produced via immunoSEQ multiplex PCR; TCRdb's table is partial and in-frame only. The top ten hold around 0.018% of the sample, which has under 450,000 clones, around 95% seen once. This CDR3 has 18 amino acids. The germline gives CDR1 SGHNT, CDR2 YYREEE (reference sequence). V was clipped by 3 bases and J by 2 bases, with 24 bases between them. Sequences were obtained from thymocytes. The receptor's source is a human donor. This chain joins TRBV5-4 and TRBJ2-7; D is perhaps TRBD2 (6 bases). The CDR3, as DNA: TGTGCCAGCAGCTCCGCCCCAGGGATACGGGAGAGCCCCTACGAGCAGTACTTC. Its translation is CASSSAPGIRESPYEQYF.